The TCR beta chain under discussion was sequenced for a study of blood T cells in healthy people across ages. The authors ran a second PCR of about 7 to 11 cycles using a sample-barcoded 5' primer and a J-beta primer mix. TCRdb ran MiXCR on the 5' RACE reads and lists one entry per CDR3 protein. The repertoire holds 1.2 million to 1.5 million distinct CDR3 sequences, with about 43% as singletons. The people who gave samples were healthy Caucasians from Russia, aged about 6 to 100. Study observations and caveats: Naive CD4+ cells and diversity were both higher in long-lived donors than in aged donors. Those diversity estimates obtained from one million T cells were thought to be underestimates. As age increased, TCR beta diversity per million T cells fell in a roughly linear fashion.

As to this clonotype: Its antigen is currently unknown.

This clonotype originated in a woman aged 18-30 years in good health. Sequencing used blood.

The CDR3 spells CASTTSGVRWTQYF. CDR3 coding DNA: TGTGCCAGCACGACTAGCGGGGTCCGTTGGACCCAGTACTTC. The genes are TRBV7-9 and TRBJ2-7, with 11 bases aligning to TRBD2. The end of the DNA aligns better with TRBJ2-5, so the J call may be wrong. CDR1 and CDR2 from the germline V gene are SEHNR and FQNEAQ (reference sequence). The CDR3 has 14 residues.